These 5 T cell receptor beta chains share one sample of origin, sequenced in a study of blood T cell repertoires in COVID-19. Some clones are missing from TCRdb's copy, which holds only in-frame ones; the method was immunoSEQ multiplex PCR. The sample holds around 180,000 clones; 80% to 90% are singletons and the top ten take around 9.9%. The specimen sequenced was peripheral blood. The receptors come from a human donor with active or convalescent COVID-19. The donor label of this sample is uncertain.

This rearrangement joins TRBV3-1 (or the pseudogene TRBV3-2) to TRBJ2-7; maybe TRBD1 (6 bases). Germline CDR1 and CDR2: LGHDT and YNNKEL (reference sequence). The CDR3 extends over 17 amino acids. Trimming pared 4 bases from V and 6 bases from J, leaving 25 bases between. As DNA, the CDR3 is TGTGCCAGCAGCCGGTCAATGACACAGGGACGGTTTGGCGAGCAGTACTTC. As protein: CASSRSMTQGRFGEQYF.

The rearrangement joins TRBV4-3 to TRBJ1-4; no definite D call. Trimming removed 0 bases at V and 4 bases at J, with 9 bases between. This CDR3 region has 15 residues. CDR1 is LGHNA and CDR2 is YSLEER in the germline V gene. The DNA of the CDR3 is TGCGCCAGCAGCCAAGACGGCGGATTTAATGAAAAACTGTTTTTT. Translation gives CASSQDGGFNEKLFF.

V and J are TRBV7-2 and TRBJ2-7; tentatively, D is TRBD2 (5 bases). The CDR3 is made up of 16 amino acids. Germline CDR1 SGHTA, CDR2 FQGNSA. Trimming took 3 bases from V and 9 from J, leaving 24 bases between them. CDR3 sequence (DNA): TGTGCCAGCAGCTTGAGAAGCCCTACTGCCGGCGGGCGGCAGTACTTC. Amino acids: CASSLRSPTAGGRQYF.

The V gene is TRBV28, the J gene TRBJ1-2, with 7 positions matching TRBD1. This CDR3 region has 17 residues. The J segment lost 7 bases and the V segment lost 3 bases, leaving 17 bases of the junction unmatched. Germline V CDR1 and CDR2: MDHEN, SYDVKM. The CDR3 DNA follows: TGTGCCAGCAGTTTTTGGCAGAAGAAGGACAGGACTACTGGCTACACCTTC. Protein: CASSFWQKKDRTTGYTF.

V and J are TRBV6-1 and TRBJ1-2; 7 positions match TRBD1. Per the germline V gene, CDR1 is MNHNS and CDR2 is SASEGT. V lost 4 bases and J lost 4; bases outside the gene matches: 12. This CDR3 contains 16 residues. CDR3: CASSAHRGGDGYGYTF. The CDR3 bases are TGTGCCAGCAGTGCCCACCGAGGGGGCGATGGCTATGGCTACACCTTC.